The T cell receptor (beta chain) described here comes from a study of blood T cell repertoires in COVID-19. As for the study in general: COVID-19 samples collected from the United States, Italy and Spain covered acute and convalescent phases. PBMCs, B-cell-depleted T cells, or T cells were the source of the cDNA or gDNA that made up the material.

Adults between roughly 18 and 100 years of age took part from some 25 US areas. The recovered donors of Cohort 3 showed two negative PCRs, clearance, or symptom resolution. The germline CDR1 and CDR2 sequences are SGHTA and FQGNSA. Trimming cost V 1 base and J 1 base, with 13 bases left between them. The CDR3 has 16 amino acids. This clone was recorded once. Repertoires were generated with immunoSEQ multiplex PCR, while TCRdb's copy carries only in-frame clones and drops some. There are more than 150,000 clones in the sample; roughly four fifths occur only once, and roughly 10% lies in the top ten. This chain joins TRBV7-2 and TRBJ1-2; D may be TRBD1 (6 bases). The material sequenced was PBMCs or T cells enriched from blood (not recorded which). The sequence came from a man aged 35 to 55 who had recovered from COVID-19. The CDR3 loop reads CASSLGAQGLNYGYTF. DNA of the CDR3: TGTGCCAGCAGCTTAGGTGCGCAGGGGCTTAACTATGGCTACACCTTC.